The 14 T cell receptor beta chains given below trace back to one sample, sequenced in a study of T-cell memory formation after mild COVID-19. TCRdb reprocessed the 5' RACE reads with MiXCR, giving one entry per CDR3 protein. The sample has around 450,000 distinct CDR3 sequences, 20% to 25% seen once. The sequencing sample was made of PBMCs or a T cell subset sorted from them (not recorded which). The receptors derive from an adult woman who had mild COVID-19 (a few samples of this study predate the infection). Cell type and time point are not known.

This clonotype was detected only a few times. The chain joins TRBV12-3 or TRBV12-4 to TRBJ2-1, with D possibly being TRBD1 (5 bases). This CDR3 is 15 amino acids long. V was trimmed by 1 base and J by 9 bases, leaving 16 bases between them. For the CDR3, the DNA is TGTGCCAGCAGTTTAGGTGGGGCAGGGTCGTTTGAGCAGTTCTTC. Translating it yields CASSLGGAGSFEQFF.

J is TRBJ2-1 and V is TRBV3-1; 7 bases fit TRBD2. This CDR3 is built from 16 residues. Germline trimming cut 3 bases from V and 3 bases from J; bases unmatched to any gene: 8. Germline assignment: CDR1 LGHDT and CDR2 YNNKEL (reference sequence). CDR3 sequence: CASSHSVSGYYNEQFF. The DNA of the CDR3 is TGTGCCAGCAGCCACTCGGTTAGCGGGTACTACAATGAGCAGTTCTTC.

In this sample, this clonotype turned up a few times. V and J are TRBV5-1 and TRBJ2-3, with D possibly matching TRBD2 (6 bases). This CDR3 spans 14 amino acids. Germline CDR1 reads SGHRS; CDR2 reads YFSETQ. Between the trimmed V and J ends, which lost 2 bases and 6 bases, there was a span of 13 bases. The CDR3 spells CASSLGLTPDTQYF. The DNA for the CDR3 is TGCGCCAGCAGCTTAGGACTAACCCCGGATACGCAGTATTTT.

The rearrangement uses TRBV24-1 and TRBJ2-5; 9 bases align to TRBD1. Per germline, CDR1 KGHDR and CDR2 SFDVKD. The CDR3 runs 16 residues. Trimming cost V 7 bases and J 1 base; bases outside gene matches: 9. The CDR3 loop reads CATSQAGTGLQETQYF. The CDR3 DNA reads as TGTGCCACCAGCCAGGCCGGGACAGGGCTCCAAGAGACCCAGTACTTC.

The rearrangement uses TRBV13 and TRBJ2-1, with 10 bases fitting TRBD1. This CDR3 is 17 amino acids long. J was trimmed by 5 bases and V by 4 bases; bases with no gene match: 11. Germline CDR1 PRHDT, CDR2 FYEKMQ (reference sequence). CDR3 sequence (DNA): TGTGCCAGCAGCTCCCCCTCCCCGGGACAGGGGCACAATGAGCAGTTCTTC. This translates into CASSSPSPGQGHNEQFF.

This clonotype has more than one count but fewer than ten. The chain joins TRBV5-5 to TRBJ2-2, with D possibly TRBD1 on 5 matching bases. Germline V gene lookup returns CDR1 SGHKS and CDR2 YYEKEE (reference sequence). The CDR3 has 14 residues. V was shortened by 1 base and J by 6 bases, with 10 bases between the two germline ends. CDR3 sequence reads: CASSLSSGPGELFF. CDR3 sequence (DNA): TGTGCCAGCAGCTTGTCGTCAGGGCCCGGGGAGCTGTTTTTT. The full variable domain, its missing parts supplied by reference TRBV5-5 and TRBJ2-2, is DAGVTQSPTHLIKTRGQQVTLRCSPISGHKSVSWYQQVLGQGPQFIFQYYEKEERGRGNFPDRFSARQFPNYSSELNVNALLLGDSALYLCASSLSSGPGELFFGEGSRLTVL.

J is TRBJ2-1 and V is TRBV7-6, with 8 nucleotides matching TRBD2. The CDR3 is 15 amino acids. CDR1 is SGHVS and CDR2 is FNYEAQ in the germline V gene. Trimming took 8 bases from V and 0 from J; bases not matched to a gene: 6. The CDR3 DNA is TGTGCCAGCGGAAGCGGGGGCCTCTCCTACAATGAGCAGTTCTTC. Its translation: CASGSGGLSYNEQFF.

This rearrangement joins TRBV19 to TRBJ2-7, with 8 bases lining up with TRBD1. V was pared by 1 base and J by 5 bases, with 4 bases of the junction left unmatched. The CDR3 is made up of 14 amino acids. Per germline, CDR1 LNHDA and CDR2 SQIVND (reference sequence). In DNA, the CDR3 is TGTGCCAGTAGTATAGGGACAGGGTCGCACGAGCAGTACTTC. Protein: CASSIGTGSHEQYF.

DNA for the CDR3: TGCAGTGCTAGACGCCTAGCGGGAGGCACAGATACGCAGTATTTT. Encoded protein: CSARRLAGGTDTQYF. The chain carries TRBV20-1 and TRBJ2-3; 10 positions agree with TRBD2. CDR1 is DFQATT and CDR2 is SNEGSKA in the germline V gene (reference sequence). CDR3 length: 15 amino acids. The V segment lost 2 bases and the J segment 1 base; nucleotides outside the gene matches: 3.

The chain uses TRBV24-1 and TRBJ2-4, with no clear D. The V end was cut by 3 bases, the J end by 0 bases, with 11 bases between. This CDR3 region has 16 residues. CDR1 is KGHDR and CDR2 is SFDVKD in the germline V gene. In DNA, the CDR3 is TGTGCCACCAGTGATGGAAAAGGGATAGCCAAAAACATTCAGTACTTC. As protein: CATSDGKGIAKNIQYF.

The V call is TRBV19, the J call TRBJ1-2; 9 nucleotides align to TRBD1. J was trimmed by 5 bases and V by 6 bases; bases with no gene match: 7. CDR1 and CDR2 from the germline V gene are LNHDA and SQIVND (reference sequence). The CDR3 is made up of 14 amino acids. CDR3 sequence reads: CASSQDGTGYGYTF. The CDR3 coding sequence is TGTGCCAGTAGCCAGGACGGGACAGGGTATGGCTACACCTTC.

This clonotype was detected a few times. The chain combines TRBV5-1 with TRBJ2-3; D perhaps matches TRBD2 (7 bases). CDR1 and CDR2 from the germline V gene are SGHRS and YFSETQ. The CDR3 loop spans 17 amino acids. V was shortened by 0 bases and J by 4 bases, with 18 bases between the two germline ends. The CDR3 sequence: CASSLDPRGAVPDTQYF. The CDR3 bases are TGCGCCAGCAGCTTGGACCCCCGGGGGGCAGTACCAGATACGCAGTATTTT.

V usage is TRBV5-1 and J usage is TRBJ1-1; D is perhaps TRBD1 (5 bases). Per the germline V gene, CDR1 is SGHRS and CDR2 is YFSETQ. Trimming took 4 bases from V and 5 from J, leaving 18 bases between them. The CDR3 is 15 residues long. CDR3 nucleotides: TGCGCCAGCAGCGGGACCCAGCGTGTATATACTGAAGCTTTCTTT. Protein sequence: CASSGTQRVYTEAFF.

Only a few counts were recorded for this clonotype. The V gene is TRBV14, the J gene TRBJ1-2; 10 bases map to TRBD1. The CDR3 runs 15 residues. V gave up 2 bases and J gave up 4 bases; unmatched junction bases: 4. Germline CDR1 is SGHDN and CDR2 is FVKESK. The CDR3 here is CASSQPGQGFYGYTF. CDR3 in DNA: TGTGCCAGCAGCCAACCGGGACAGGGGTTCTATGGCTACACCTTC.